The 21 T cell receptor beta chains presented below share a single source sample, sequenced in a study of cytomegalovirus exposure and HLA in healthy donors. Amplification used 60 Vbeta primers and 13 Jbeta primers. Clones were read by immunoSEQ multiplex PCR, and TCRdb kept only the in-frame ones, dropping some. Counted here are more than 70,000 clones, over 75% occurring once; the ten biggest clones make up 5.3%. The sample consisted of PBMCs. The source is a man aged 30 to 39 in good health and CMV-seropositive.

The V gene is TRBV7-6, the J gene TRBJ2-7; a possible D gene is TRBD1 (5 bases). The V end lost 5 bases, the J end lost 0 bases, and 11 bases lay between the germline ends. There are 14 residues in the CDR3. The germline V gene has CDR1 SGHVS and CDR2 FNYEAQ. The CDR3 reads CASSALGVSYEQYF. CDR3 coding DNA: TGTGCCAGCAGCGCCCTAGGGGTCTCCTACGAGCAGTACTTC. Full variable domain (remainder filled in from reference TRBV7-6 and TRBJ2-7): GAGVSQSPRYKVTKRGQDVALRCDPISGHVSLYWYRQALGQGPEFLTYFNYEAQQDKSGLPNDRFSAERPEGSISTLTIQRTEQRDSAMYRCASSALGVSYEQYFGPGTRLTVT.

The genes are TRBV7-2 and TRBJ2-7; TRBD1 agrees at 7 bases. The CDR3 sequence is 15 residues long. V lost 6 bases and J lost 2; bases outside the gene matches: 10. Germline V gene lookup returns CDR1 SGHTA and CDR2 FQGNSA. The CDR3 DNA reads TGTGCCAGCAGATCAACCGGGACAGAGACCTACGAGCAGTACTTC. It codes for CASRSTGTETYEQYF.

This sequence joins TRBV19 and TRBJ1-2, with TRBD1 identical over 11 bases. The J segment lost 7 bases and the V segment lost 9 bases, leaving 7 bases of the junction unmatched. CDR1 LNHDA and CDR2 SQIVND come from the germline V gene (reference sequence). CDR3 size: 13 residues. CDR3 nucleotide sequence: TGTGCCAGCACGGGACAGGGGGTTGCTGGCTACACCTTC. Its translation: CASTGQGVAGYTF.

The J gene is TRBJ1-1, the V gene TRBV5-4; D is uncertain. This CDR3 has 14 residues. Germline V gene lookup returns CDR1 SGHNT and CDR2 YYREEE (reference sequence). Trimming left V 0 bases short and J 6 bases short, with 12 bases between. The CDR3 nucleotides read TGTGCCAGCAGCTTGGGAATCGCCATAGCTGAAGCTTTCTTT. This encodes CASSLGIAIAEAFF.

The CDR3 sequence: CASSLNGRGDTIYF. In DNA, the CDR3 is TGTGCCAGCAGCCTCAACGGCAGGGGAGACACCATATATTTT. The chain combines TRBV5-4 with TRBJ1-3; TRBD1 might be the D (6 bases). V was cut by 4 bases and J by 8 bases, with 16 bases left in between. There are 14 residues in the CDR3. Germline values: CDR1 SGHNT, CDR2 YYREEE (reference sequence).

CDR3 sequence: CAAGTGDFYEQYF. CDR3 DNA sequence: TGTGCAGCGGGGACAGGGGACTTCTACGAGCAGTACTTC. V usage is TRBV30 and J usage is TRBJ2-7; 10 bases align to TRBD1. Germline V gives CDR1 GTSNPN, CDR2 SVGIG (reference sequence). There are 13 residues in the CDR3.

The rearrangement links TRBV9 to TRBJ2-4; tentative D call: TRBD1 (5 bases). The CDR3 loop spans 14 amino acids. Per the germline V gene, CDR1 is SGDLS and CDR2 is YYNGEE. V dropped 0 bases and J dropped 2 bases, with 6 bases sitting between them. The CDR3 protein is CASSVGTPKNIQYF. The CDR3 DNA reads TGTGCCAGCAGCGTAGGGACACCCAAAAACATTCAGTACTTC.

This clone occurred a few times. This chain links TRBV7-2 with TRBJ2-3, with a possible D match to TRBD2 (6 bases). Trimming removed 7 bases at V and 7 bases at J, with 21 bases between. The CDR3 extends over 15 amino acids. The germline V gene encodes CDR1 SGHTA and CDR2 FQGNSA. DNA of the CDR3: TGTGCCAGCATCCTAACTTTGACTAGTTCACATACGCAGTATTTT. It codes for CASILTLTSSHTQYF.

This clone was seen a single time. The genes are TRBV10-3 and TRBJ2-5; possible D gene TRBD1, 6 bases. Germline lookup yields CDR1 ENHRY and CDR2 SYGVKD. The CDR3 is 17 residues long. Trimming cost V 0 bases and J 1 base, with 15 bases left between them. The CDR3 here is CAISESLFGTLQETQYF. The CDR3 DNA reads TGTGCCATCAGTGAGTCGCTCTTTGGGACACTCCAAGAGACCCAGTACTTC.

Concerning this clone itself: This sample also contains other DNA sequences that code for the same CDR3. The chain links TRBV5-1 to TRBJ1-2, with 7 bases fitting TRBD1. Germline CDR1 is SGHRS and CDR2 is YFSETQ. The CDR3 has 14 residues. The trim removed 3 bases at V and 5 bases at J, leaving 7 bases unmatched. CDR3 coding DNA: TGCGCCAGCAGCTCGGGACAGCCTCCTTATGGCTACACCTTC. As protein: CASSSGQPPYGYTF. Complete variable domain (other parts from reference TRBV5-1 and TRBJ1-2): KAGVTQTPRYLIKTRGQQVTLSCSPISGHRSVSWYQQTPGQGLQFLFEYFSETQRNKGNFPGRFSGRQFSNSRSEMNVSTLELGDSALYLCASSSGQPPYGYTFGSGTRLTVV.

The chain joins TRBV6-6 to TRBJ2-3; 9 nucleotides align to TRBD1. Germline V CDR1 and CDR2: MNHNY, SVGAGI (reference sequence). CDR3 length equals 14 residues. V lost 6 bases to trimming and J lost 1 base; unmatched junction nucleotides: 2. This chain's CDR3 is CASRRTGGTDTQYF. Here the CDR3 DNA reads TGTGCCAGCAGGCGGACAGGGGGCACAGATACGCAGTATTTT.

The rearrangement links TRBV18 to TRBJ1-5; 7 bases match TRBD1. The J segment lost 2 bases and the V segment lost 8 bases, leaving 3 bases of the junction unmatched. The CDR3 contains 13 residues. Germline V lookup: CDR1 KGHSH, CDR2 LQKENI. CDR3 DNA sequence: TGTGCCAGCACTACAGGGGGCAATCAGCCCCAGCATTTT. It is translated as CASTTGGNQPQHF.

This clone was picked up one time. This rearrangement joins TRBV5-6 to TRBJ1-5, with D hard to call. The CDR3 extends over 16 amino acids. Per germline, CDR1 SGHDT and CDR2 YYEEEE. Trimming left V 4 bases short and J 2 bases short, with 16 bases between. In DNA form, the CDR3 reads TGTGCCAGCAGCCGCCGGGCGGGTAGAGGCAATCAGCCCCAGCATTTT. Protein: CASSRRAGRGNQPQHF.

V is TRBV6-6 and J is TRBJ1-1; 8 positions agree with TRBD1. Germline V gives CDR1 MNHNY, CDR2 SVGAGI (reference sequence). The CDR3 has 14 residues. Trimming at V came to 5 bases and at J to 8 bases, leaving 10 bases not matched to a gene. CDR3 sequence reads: CASSPEGQEREAFF. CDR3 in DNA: TGTGCCAGCAGTCCCGAGGGACAGGAGCGGGAAGCTTTCTTT.

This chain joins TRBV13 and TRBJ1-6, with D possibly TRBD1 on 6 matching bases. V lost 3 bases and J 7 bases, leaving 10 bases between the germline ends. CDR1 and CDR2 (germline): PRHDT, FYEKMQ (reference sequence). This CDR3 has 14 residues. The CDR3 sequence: CASSFAGANSPLHF. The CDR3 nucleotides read TGTGCCAGCAGCTTTGCAGGGGCAAATTCACCCCTCCACTTT.

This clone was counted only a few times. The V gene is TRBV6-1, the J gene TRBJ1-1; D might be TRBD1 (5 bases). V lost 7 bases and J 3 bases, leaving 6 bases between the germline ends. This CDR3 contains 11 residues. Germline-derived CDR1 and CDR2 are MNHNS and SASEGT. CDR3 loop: CASKGYTEAFF. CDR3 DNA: TGTGCCAGCAAGGGGTACACTGAAGCTTTCTTT.

CDR3 bases: TGTGCCAGCAGTGAAGCGCTAATCGCCAGCGGGCGACCCCCCTACTACGAGCAGTACTTC. Its protein is CASSEALIASGRPPYYEQYF. V gene TRBV2 combines with J gene TRBJ2-7; perhaps TRBD2 as D (6 bases). Trimming took off 0 bases at V and 3 bases at J, with 27 bases between the two ends. The CDR3 loop spans 20 amino acids. Germline V lookup: CDR1 SNHLY, CDR2 FYNNEI.

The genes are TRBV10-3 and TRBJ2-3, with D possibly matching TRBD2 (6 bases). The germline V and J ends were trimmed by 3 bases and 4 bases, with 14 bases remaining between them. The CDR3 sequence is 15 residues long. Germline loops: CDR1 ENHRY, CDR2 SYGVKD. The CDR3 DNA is TGTGCCATCAGTGATGGCGGGGTGGTGTCAGATACGCAGTATTTT. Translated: CAISDGGVVSDTQYF.

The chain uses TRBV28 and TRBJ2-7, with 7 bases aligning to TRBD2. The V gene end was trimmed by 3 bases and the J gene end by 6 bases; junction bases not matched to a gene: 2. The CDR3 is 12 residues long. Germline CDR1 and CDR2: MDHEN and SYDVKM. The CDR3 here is CASSLGEGEQYF. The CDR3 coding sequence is TGTGCCAGCAGTTTGGGGGAGGGCGAGCAGTACTTC.

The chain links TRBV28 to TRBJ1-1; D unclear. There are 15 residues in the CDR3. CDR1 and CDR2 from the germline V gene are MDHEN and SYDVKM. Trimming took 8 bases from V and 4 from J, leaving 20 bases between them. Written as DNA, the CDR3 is TGTGCCAGCCTTCCCGGATCCCCTTCGGGCACTGAAGCTTTCTTT. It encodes CASLPGSPSGTEAFF.

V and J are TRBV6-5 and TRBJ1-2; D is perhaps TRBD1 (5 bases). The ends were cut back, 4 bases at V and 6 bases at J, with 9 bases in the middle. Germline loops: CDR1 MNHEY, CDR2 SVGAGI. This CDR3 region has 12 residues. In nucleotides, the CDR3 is TGTGCCAGCAGTTCCACGACAGATGGCTACACCTTC. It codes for CASSSTTDGYTF.